This is a list of T cell receptor beta chains from one sample in a study of post-analysis software for immune sequencing data. MiXCR was run by TCRdb on the PCR reads, yielding one entry per CDR3 protein. The table lists approximately 770,000 distinct CDR3 sequences, 40% to 55% of them singletons. Sequencing was done on a sample of blood. The receptors were sampled from a girl between 10 and 17 years old with multiple sclerosis. Both conserved end residues are part of each CDR3.

TRBJ2-5	TRBV15	CATSRDLAAGRGETQYF
TRBJ2-1	TRBV20-1	CSAQTTKNNEQFF
TRBJ1-2	TRBV12-3/TRBV12-4	CASSLDTGLGYGYTF
TRBJ2-3	TRBV29-1	CSVDVIRRGRGSSGTQYF
-	TRBV20-1	CRARSGPYEQYF
TRBJ1-2	TRBV12-3/TRBV12-4	CASSHLGGRIPYGYTF
TRBJ1-2	TRBV13	CASSLGPGGAYGYTF
TRBJ2-6	TRBV10-3	CAISETGLGSGANVLTF
TRBJ2-4	TRBV4-2	CASSQSGPGVVGENIQYF
TRBJ2-7	TRBV10-3	CASTGTDHRTSNSYEQYF
TRBJ2-2	TRBV20-1	CSARPPSGGADTGELFF
TRBJ2-3	TRBV20-1	CSATGRLAGTDTQYF
TRBJ1-2	TRBV6-5	CASRGRQGIYGYTF
TRBJ2-1	TRBV12-3/TRBV12-4	CASSFELGLAGEANEQFF
TRBJ1-1	TRBV20-1	CSAPLTGLNTEAFF
TRBJ2-2	TRBV29-1	CSVEGGRTPGELFF
TRBJ2-1	TRBV20-1	CSARGVASGLSYNEQFF
TRBJ2-7	TRBV5-1	CASSLHPTSGRFEQYF
TRBJ2-1	TRBV12-3/TRBV12-4	CASSPGTSGEQFF
TRBJ2-5	TRBV7-2	CASSLDSGSQYF
TRBJ2-7	TRBV6-6	CASRPTGTGAHEQYF
TRBJ2-1	TRBV7-6	CASSPNVQSTGSYNEQFF
TRBJ1-1	TRBV6-6	CASTLTGTEAFF
TRBJ1-1	TRBV6-1	CASRRLERAAFF
TRBJ2-4	TRBV4-2	CASSPPRVTSSDEQYF
TRBJ2-4	TRBV20-1	CSASPAEVAKNIQYF
TRBJ2-7	TRBV14	CASSPGTGISYEQYF
TRBJ2-5	TRBV6-1	CASTQWASGREEETQYF